Shown below are 21 T cell receptor beta chains from a single sample sequenced in a study of T-cell reconstitution after alpha-beta-depleted transplantation in children. TCRbeta library preparation incorporated unique molecular identifiers. TCRdb re-analysed the PCR reads in MiXCR, keeping a single row per CDR3 protein. The profile shows about 350,000 distinct CDR3 sequences, about 16% of them singletons. Sequenced material: PBMCs, mostly from graft donor cells, taken 360 days after TCRalphabeta/CD19-depleted stem cell transplant. These receptors all come from a male patient aged 2-15 years who had a stem cell transplant for acute lymphoblastic leukemia, so the T cells may come from the graft donor.

This clonotype was seen a few times. This chain uses TRBV4-1 with TRBJ2-5; TRBD1 aligns across 8 bases. With 3 bases clipped from V and 3 bases from J, the junction kept 9 bases outside the gene matches. The CDR3 is made up of 16 amino acids. The germline V gene encodes CDR1 MGHRA and CDR2 YSYEKL. The CDR3 loop reads CASSQPGGLLKETQYF. The CDR3 coding sequence is TGCGCCAGCAGCCAGCCAGGGGGCCTTTTAAAAGAGACCCAGTACTTC.

J is TRBJ2-4 and V is TRBV7-2; D tentatively fits TRBD1 or TRBD2 (7 bases each). The length of the CDR3 is 13 residues. The germline CDR1 and CDR2 sequences are SGHTA and FQGNSA. Trimming cost V 10 bases and J 5 bases, with 15 bases left between them. The CDR3: CAIRRGGQNIQYF. The CDR3 DNA follows: TGTGCCATCCGCAGGGGGGGACAAAACATTCAGTACTTC.

In this sample, this clonotype turned up a few times. This rearrangement joins TRBV5-1 to TRBJ2-7; D is possibly TRBD1 (5 bases). The germline V gene encodes CDR1 SGHRS and CDR2 YFSETQ. This CDR3 region has 15 residues. Trimming removed 0 bases at V and 3 bases at J, with 13 bases between. The CDR3: CASSLATGLNYEQYF. DNA of the CDR3: TGCGCCAGCAGCTTGGCCACAGGTTTAAACTACGAGCAGTACTTC.

The table lists this clonotype with a few counts. The chain has TRBV9 and TRBJ2-1; TRBD2 matches 13 bases. Trimming removed 3 bases from V and 0 bases from J; junction bases left unmatched: 9. Germline CDR1 is SGDLS and CDR2 is YYNGEE. The CDR3 extends over 19 amino acids. CDR3 loop: CASSDGLAGVNPSYNEQFF. CDR3 bases: TGTGCCAGCAGCGATGGACTAGCGGGAGTCAATCCCTCCTACAATGAGCAGTTCTTC.

This clonotype was picked up a small number of times. The genes are TRBV6-1 and TRBJ1-2; D might be TRBD1 (5 bases). Trimming stripped 7 bases from V and 4 bases from J, with 22 bases between. This CDR3 region has 16 residues. Germline V gene data show CDR1 as MNHNS and CDR2 as SASEGT. CDR3 protein: CASTTGVGDQGYGYTF. The CDR3 DNA follows: TGTGCCAGCACCACCGGGGTTGGCGATCAGGGCTATGGCTACACCTTC.

This clonotype was observed a few times. V and J are TRBV9 and TRBJ2-5; the D is unclear. Germline V CDR1 and CDR2: SGDLS, YYNGEE. This CDR3 comprises 14 residues. Trimming stripped 2 bases from V and 0 bases from J, with 8 bases between. The CDR3 reads CASSVKPYQETQYF. CDR3 bases: TGTGCCAGCAGCGTCAAACCGTACCAAGAGACCCAGTACTTC. The variable domain in full, with the rest retrieved from reference TRBV9 and TRBJ2-5, is DSGVTQTPKHLITATGQRVTLRCSPRSGDLSVYWYQQSLDQGLQFLIQYYNGEERAKGNILERFSAQQFPDLHSELNLSSLELGDSALYFCASSVKPYQETQYFGPGTRLLVL.

This clonotype was observed a handful of times. The chain uses TRBV18 and TRBJ2-1; D remains unclear. This CDR3 is 13 amino acids long. The V end was cut by 2 bases, the J end by 1 base, with 3 bases between. Germline V CDR1 and CDR2: KGHSH, LQKENI. CDR3 protein: CASSPVSYNEQFF. In nucleotides, the CDR3 is TGTGCCAGCTCACCAGTTTCCTACAATGAGCAGTTCTTC.

The J gene is TRBJ2-6, the V gene TRBV14; D unresolved. This CDR3 has 19 amino acids. Trimming left V 0 bases short and J 0 bases short, with 15 bases between. CDR1 SGHDN and CDR2 FVKESK come from the germline V gene. DNA for the CDR3: TGTGCCAGCAGCCAAGAAGGGCAGAACCCAGACTCTGGGGCCAACGTCCTGACTTTC. This codes for CASSQEGQNPDSGANVLTF. The variable domain in full, with the rest retrieved from reference TRBV14 and TRBJ2-6, is EAGVTQFPSHSVIEKGQTVTLRCDPISGHDNLYWYRRVMGKEIKFLLHFVKESKQDESGMPNNRFLAERTGGTYSTLKVQPAELEDSGVYFCASSQEGQNPDSGANVLTFGAGSRLTVL.

This clonotype was counted a few times. The V gene is TRBV9, the J gene TRBJ2-1, with D unresolved. Trimming removed 1 base at V and 8 bases at J, with 7 bases between. Germline assignment: CDR1 SGDLS and CDR2 YYNGEE. This CDR3 is built from 12 residues. The CDR3 coding sequence is TGTGCCAGCAGCGTATACTCCCATGAGCAGTTCTTC. Translated, it gives CASSVYSHEQFF.

This clonotype occurred a few times. This chain connects TRBV12-3 or TRBV12-4 to TRBJ2-2; D gene uncertain. This CDR3 has 14 residues. V lost 4 bases, J lost 6 bases, and 12 bases lay in between. CDR3 nucleotide sequence: TGTGCCAGCAGTTACCCCGGAAGGGCCGGGGAGCTGTTTTTT. This encodes CASSYPGRAGELFF.

This clonotype was counted ten times or more. J is TRBJ2-3 and V is TRBV4-1, with a weak D call TRBD1 (6 bases). This CDR3 contains 14 residues. Trimming took 0 bases from V and 4 from J, leaving 8 bases between them. Germline V gives CDR1 MGHRA, CDR2 YSYEKL. CDR3 amino acids: CASSQDRGADTQYF. The DNA of the CDR3 is TGCGCCAGCAGCCAAGACAGGGGAGCAGATACGCAGTATTTT.

The chain employs TRBV6-1 and TRBJ1-5; possibly TRBD1 for D (6 bases). The CDR3 spans 17 residues. Trimming took 6 bases from V and 0 from J, leaving 18 bases between them. Germline V gene data show CDR1 as MNHNS and CDR2 as SASEGT. The CDR3 bases are TGTGCCAGCAGACCCCCTCCCAGGGACACTAGCAATCAGCCCCAGCATTTT. Its translation is CASRPPPRDTSNQPQHF.

V and J are TRBV7-2 and TRBJ2-7; D possibly corresponds to TRBD2 (5 bases). Germline V CDR1 and CDR2: SGHTA, FQGNSA. Trimming removed 4 bases from V and 3 bases from J, with 16 bases in between. The CDR3 runs to 15 residues. In DNA form, the CDR3 reads TGTGCCAGCAGCTCCAACGGACTTTTCCTCTACGAGCAGTACTTC. It encodes CASSSNGLFLYEQYF. The whole variable domain, filled in from reference TRBV7-2 and TRBJ2-7, reads GAGVSQSPSNKVTEKGKDVELRCDPISGHTALYWYRQSLGQGLEFLIYFQGNSAPDKSGLPSDRFSAERTGGSVSTLTIQRTQQEDSAVYLCASSSNGLFLYEQYFGPGTRLTVT.

The chain is built from TRBV14 and TRBJ2-7; 10 bases are shared with TRBD2. V gave up 9 bases and J gave up 0 bases; unmatched junction bases: 2. Germline V lookup: CDR1 SGHDN, CDR2 FVKESK. The CDR3 is 13 amino acids. As DNA, the CDR3 is TGTGCCAGTCGACTAGCGGGCTCCTACGAGCAGTACTTC. This gives the protein CASRLAGSYEQYF.

Many counts were recorded for this clonotype. This chain joins TRBV20-1 and TRBJ2-5; D is uncertain. V was clipped by 3 bases and J by 2 bases, with 7 bases between them. Looked up from germline, CDR1 is DFQATT and CDR2 is SNEGSKA (reference sequence). This CDR3 region has 12 residues. CDR3 residues: CSASFRQETQYF. The CDR3 DNA sequence: TGCAGTGCTAGCTTTCGGCAAGAGACCCAGTACTTC.

This chain uses TRBV12-3 or TRBV12-4 with TRBJ2-5; D remains ambiguous. Trimming pared 3 bases from V and 5 bases from J, leaving 10 bases between. The CDR3 totals 13 residues. The DNA for the CDR3 is TGTGCCAGCAGTTTCGTAATAGCCGAGACCCAGTACTTC. This translates into CASSFVIAETQYF.

The V and J genes are TRBV20-1 and TRBJ2-1; the match to TRBD2 covers 9 bases. The CDR3 has 13 amino acids. After removal of 6 bases from V and 4 bases from J, the junction contained 4 bases not matched to a gene. Germline-derived CDR1 and CDR2 are DFQATT and SNEGSKA (reference sequence). In nucleotides, the CDR3 is TGCAGTGCGAAGACTAGCGGTTACAATGAGCAGTTCTTC. It translates to CSAKTSGYNEQFF.

This clonotype was recorded many times. The chain joins TRBV9 to TRBJ2-7; D is undetermined. This CDR3 is built from 12 residues. V dropped 3 bases and J dropped 1 base, with 5 bases sitting between them. Germline CDR1 is SGDLS and CDR2 is YYNGEE. CDR3 in amino acids: CASSDLSYEQYF. The CDR3 nucleotides are TGTGCCAGCAGCGACCTTTCCTACGAGCAGTACTTC.

The V and J genes are TRBV6-2 or TRBV6-3 and TRBJ1-5, with D tentatively TRBD1 (5 bases). The CDR3 consists of 15 residues. V shed 6 bases and J shed 5 bases, with 17 bases lying between them. Germline V gene data show CDR1 as MNHEY and CDR2 as SVGEGT. CDR3 protein: CASSPLGQGHQPQHF. The CDR3 DNA reads as TGTGCCAGCAGCCCCTTGGGGCAGGGTCATCAGCCCCAGCATTTT.

This clonotype showed up just a few times. The rearrangement joins TRBV29-1 to TRBJ2-3; 11 nucleotides line up with TRBD2. The germline gives CDR1 SQVTM, CDR2 ANQGSEA. The junction had 9 bases not matched to a gene; V was cut back by 3 bases and J by 4 bases. The CDR3 is 16 residues long. CDR3 bases: TGCAGCGTTGACGGGTATAGCGGGAGGGCCCCAGATACGCAGTATTTT. Its protein is CSVDGYSGRAPDTQYF.

The J gene is TRBJ1-5, the V gene TRBV6-1; D unresolved. CDR1 and CDR2 from the germline V gene are MNHNS and SASEGT. The CDR3 has 13 amino acids. Trimming shortened V by 3 bases and J by 3 bases, and 6 bases separated the two germline ends. This CDR3 reads CASSEYPNQPQHF. CDR3 in DNA: TGTGCCAGCAGTGAGTACCCCAATCAGCCCCAGCATTTT.